The clone carrying this T cell receptor beta chain has more than one count but fewer than ten. Its antigen remains unidentified. The sample is drawn from a study of T cell repertoires in cytomegalovirus infection. About the research overall: Epitope selection comprised recently identified HLA-C-restricted CMV epitopes and well-studied HLA-B-restricted CMV epitopes. Carrying CMV and the relevant HLA type showed in public TCR beta signatures.

Each CDR3 protein is one row after TCRdb ran MiXCR on the reads. The repertoire holds a few hundred thousand distinct CDR3 sequences, with under 45% as singletons. This CDR3 has 14 residues. The V gene end was trimmed by 5 bases and the J gene end by 5 bases; junction bases not matched to a gene: 3. General study results and limits: The study identified carriers of CMV plus the relevant HLA from cumulative public TCR beta family frequency. Dominating the ex vivo response were TCR beta clonotypes that were CMV-specific and HLA-C-restricted.

The chain has TRBV12-3 or TRBV12-4 and TRBJ2-1; 10 bases agree with TRBD2. The receptor comes from a human donor in good health (CMV status not recorded). Some clones in this sample may be carry-over from other donors' samples. The starting material was cultured PBMCs, obtained from culture after CMV antigen stimulation. CDR3 protein: CASSTLAGNNEQFF. CDR3 nucleotides: TGTGCCAGCAGTACACTAGCGGGGAACAATGAGCAGTTCTTC.